The 25 T cell receptor beta chains given below trace back to one sample, sequenced in a study of cytomegalovirus exposure and HLA in healthy donors. PCR employed 60 Vbeta and 13 Jbeta primers. Assay used: immunoSEQ multiplex PCR; TCRdb lists only in-frame clones, some missing. The table has about 200,000 clones, around 80% seen once; the top ten hold roughly 0.75%. The sequenced sample was PBMCs. These receptors all stem from a boy aged 2 to 10 in good health and CMV-seronegative.

This clone appeared a single time. The chain joins TRBV5-1 to TRBJ2-7; TRBD1 matches at 7 bases. The V segment lost 5 bases and the J segment 4 bases; nucleotides outside the gene matches: 9. Per germline, CDR1 SGHRS and CDR2 YFSETQ. The CDR3 is 14 amino acids. The CDR3 region is CASRRAGGQYEQYF. The CDR3 coding sequence is TGCGCCAGCAGAAGGGCAGGGGGACAGTACGAGCAGTACTTC.

The table lists this clone with a few counts. The chain is built from TRBV10-2 and TRBJ1-1; D might be TRBD1 (6 bases). CDR1 and CDR2 (germline): WSHSY, SAAADI. The CDR3 sequence is 13 residues long. The ends were cut back, 6 bases at V and 5 bases at J, with 13 bases in the middle. CDR3 amino acids: CASRAGTTTEAFF. The DNA of the CDR3 is TGCGCCAGCAGAGCCGGGACAACGACTGAAGCTTTCTTT.

The rearrangement uses TRBV19 and TRBJ1-2; 9 positions match TRBD1. This CDR3 comprises 15 residues. Germline assignment: CDR1 LNHDA and CDR2 SQIVND (reference sequence). With V trimmed by 3 bases and J by 5 bases, 7 bases remained unmatched. CDR3 residues: CASSIPGQGEYGYTF. For the CDR3, the DNA is TGTGCCAGTAGTATCCCGGGACAGGGAGAGTATGGCTACACCTTC.

The gene calls are TRBV27 and TRBJ1-1, with no clear D. Germline V gene lookup returns CDR1 MNHEY and CDR2 SMNVEV (reference sequence). Between the trimmed V and J ends, which lost 6 bases and 2 bases, there was a span of 10 bases. This CDR3 is 13 amino acids long. Here the CDR3 reads CASSRTRNTEAFF. CDR3 nucleotide sequence: TGTGCCAGCAGCAGGACTCGAAACACTGAAGCTTTCTTT.

The chain joins TRBV29-1 to TRBJ2-5; 11 nucleotides match TRBD1. Germline V CDR1 and CDR2: SQVTM, ANQGSEA. The CDR3 spans 16 residues. With V trimmed by 2 bases and J by 5 bases, 10 bases remained unmatched. The CDR3 nucleotides are TGCAGCGTTGAAAGTGTGTCGGGACAGGGGGGGGAGACCCAGTACTTC. It specifies CSVESVSGQGGETQYF.

As for this clone: A junction end diverges from the germline sequence, so it may reflect a read error. The chain joins TRBV2 to TRBJ2-7; D is perhaps TRBD1 (6 bases). Germline V gene data show CDR1 as SNHLY and CDR2 as FYNNEI. This CDR3 comprises 13 residues. The CDR3 here is CASSEARGLEQYF. CDR3 in DNA: TGTGCCAGCAGCGAAGCGAGGGGGTTGGAGCAGTACTTC.

This chain links TRBV4-1 with TRBJ2-3; 14 positions agree with TRBD2. The CDR3 totals 17 residues. Germline V gene sequence: CDR1 MGHRA, CDR2 YSYEKL. Germline trimming cut 3 bases from V and 2 bases from J; bases unmatched to any gene: 4. The CDR3 coding sequence is TGCGCCAGCAGCCAGGGACTAGCGGGGGTAGACACAGATACGCAGTATTTT. Its protein is CASSQGLAGVDTDTQYF.

The chain couples TRBV5-6 to TRBJ1-1, with a weak D call TRBD1 (5 bases). Germline CDR1 is SGHDT and CDR2 is YYEEEE. This CDR3 spans 14 amino acids. V shed 0 bases and J shed 6 bases, with 12 bases lying between them. CDR3 nucleotide sequence: TGTGCCAGCAGCTTGGCTCTCGGGGGGGCTGAAGCTTTCTTT. Its translation is CASSLALGGAEAFF.

The gene calls are TRBV7-9 and TRBJ2-7, with 7 bases that match TRBD1. Germline CDR1 reads SEHNR; CDR2 reads FQNEAQ (reference sequence). The J segment lost 1 base and the V segment lost 6 bases, leaving 3 bases of the junction unmatched. This CDR3 contains 13 residues. The CDR3 sequence is CASSMTGSYEQYF. The DNA of the CDR3 is TGTGCCAGCAGTATGACAGGGTCCTACGAGCAGTACTTC.

In its sample, this clone was seen a few times. The rearrangement links TRBV5-1 to TRBJ1-1; 10 nucleotides align to TRBD1. J was trimmed by 1 base and V by 4 bases; bases with no gene match: 13. The germline CDR1 and CDR2 sequences are SGHRS and YFSETQ. The CDR3 is made up of 18 amino acids. This CDR3 is CASSTAPGQGLRNTEAFF. CDR3 DNA: TGCGCCAGCAGCACAGCTCCGGGACAGGGGCTCCGGAACACTGAAGCTTTCTTT.

This clone was seen a single time. The J gene is TRBJ2-3, the V gene TRBV20-1; D not certain. The V gene's germline CDR1 is DFQATT and CDR2 SNEGSKA (reference sequence). The CDR3 loop spans 11 amino acids. The germline V and J ends were trimmed by 8 bases and 14 bases, with 20 bases remaining between them. The DNA of the CDR3 is TGCAGTTCTCGACCGGGTCCCTATACGTATTTT. Amino acids: CSSRPGPYTYF.

The chain recombines TRBV4-1 with TRBJ2-5; 9 bases fit TRBD1. Germline V lookup: CDR1 MGHRA, CDR2 YSYEKL. J lost 2 bases, V lost 1 base, and 5 bases had no gene match. The CDR3 contains 16 residues. As DNA, the CDR3 is TGCGCCAGCAGCCAAGGGGACAGGGTCGGGCAAGAGACCCAGTACTTC. It yields the protein CASSQGDRVGQETQYF.

The rearrangement uses TRBV15 and TRBJ2-7; 13 nucleotides agree with TRBD2. Germline CDR1 LNHNV, CDR2 YYDKDF (reference sequence). Germline trimming cut 1 base from V and 4 bases from J; bases unmatched to any gene: 4. This CDR3 has 16 amino acids. CDR3 nucleotide sequence: TGTGCCACCAGCAGAGCGGGACTAGCGGGAAAGTACGAGCAGTACTTC. It translates to CATSRAGLAGKYEQYF. Using reference TRBV15 and TRBJ2-7 for the parts outside the CDR3, the full variable domain is DAMVIQNPRYQVTQFGKPVTLSCSQTLNHNVMYWYQQKSSQAPKLLFHYYDKDFNNEADTPDNFQSRRPNTSFCFLDIRSPGLGDTAMYLCATSRAGLAGKYEQYFGPGTRLTVT.

The chain joins TRBV11-2 to TRBJ2-3; D remains ambiguous. Trimming removed 1 base at V and 4 bases at J, with 3 bases between. The CDR3 is 12 residues long. Germline loops: CDR1 SGHAT, CDR2 FQNNGV. The CDR3 DNA is TGTGCCAGCAGCTTAGCCGCAGATACGCAGTATTTT. Translated, it gives CASSLAADTQYF.

The CDR3 DNA is TGTGCCTCGCTCCCCCGGGACAGTCGTCACACCATATATTTT. Protein: CASLPRDSRHTIYF. The chain employs TRBV30 and TRBJ1-3, with 7 bases that match TRBD1. Germline assignment: CDR1 GTSNPN and CDR2 SVGIG (reference sequence). The CDR3 is made up of 14 amino acids. The V and J ends lost 7 bases and 8 bases, in that order; junction bases with no gene match: 14. The full variable domain, its missing parts supplied by reference TRBV30 and TRBJ1-3, is SQTIHQWPATLVQPVGSPLSLECTVEGTSNPNLYWYRQAAGRGLQLLFYSVGIGQISSEVPQNLSASRPQDRQFILSSKKLLLSDSGFYLCASLPRDSRHTIYFGEGSWLTVV.

V usage is TRBV5-4 and J usage is TRBJ1-5; possibly TRBD1 for D (5 bases). Germline loops: CDR1 SGHNT, CDR2 YYREEE (reference sequence). Trimming cost V 4 bases and J 3 bases, with 14 bases left between them. The CDR3 is 15 residues long. CDR3 region: CASSPGRGFNQPQHF. The CDR3 coding sequence is TGTGCCAGCAGCCCCGGACGGGGGTTCAATCAGCCCCAGCATTTT.

This CDR3 reads CASSEGLATDTQYF. CDR3 sequence (DNA): TGTGCCAGCAGTGAGGGACTTGCCACAGATACGCAGTATTTT. V usage is TRBV6-5 and J usage is TRBJ2-3, with D tentatively TRBD2 (6 bases). CDR1 and CDR2 (germline): MNHEY, SVGAGI. This CDR3 comprises 14 residues. V was clipped by 5 bases and J by 2 bases, with 11 bases between them.

The chain joins TRBV5-1 to TRBJ2-1; D is possibly TRBD2 (5 bases). The CDR3 is 15 amino acids. CDR1 and CDR2 from the germline V gene are SGHRS and YFSETQ. V lost 6 bases and J 4 bases, leaving 17 bases between the germline ends. The CDR3 DNA reads as TGCGCCAGCAACCCCACTAGTGGCCTATACAATGAGCAGTTCTTC. Its translation is CASNPTSGLYNEQFF.

In this sample, this clone turned up a few times. The chain joins TRBV7-9 to TRBJ1-1, with 7 bases identical to TRBD1. CDR3 length equals 19 residues. The germline V gene has CDR1 SEHNR and CDR2 FQNEAQ (reference sequence). The V gene end was trimmed by 0 bases and the J gene end by 4 bases; junction bases not matched to a gene: 17. This CDR3 is CASSLALASNRGFGTEAFF. In nucleotides, the CDR3 is TGTGCCAGCAGCTTAGCGCTTGCGTCGAACAGGGGATTTGGCACTGAAGCTTTCTTT.

The V call is TRBV6-5, the J call TRBJ1-1, with D tentatively TRBD1 (6 bases). V was shortened by 5 bases and J by 1 base, with 14 bases between the two germline ends. This CDR3 has 15 amino acids. CDR1 and CDR2 (germline): MNHEY, SVGAGI. This CDR3 is CASSQQGLRNTEAFF. The CDR3 DNA is TGTGCCAGCAGTCAACAGGGCTTAAGGAACACTGAAGCTTTCTTT.

Concerning this clone: Relative to the germline gene, one junction end is altered; a read error may explain this. The chain couples TRBV5-4 to TRBJ1-1; unclear D gene. Germline V gene sequence: CDR1 SGHNT, CDR2 YYREEE (reference sequence). The CDR3 is 13 residues long. Here the CDR3 reads CASIKTKNPEAFF. For the CDR3, the DNA is TGTGCCAGCATCAAAACAAAGAACCCTGAAGCTTTCTTT.

This chain connects TRBV2 to TRBJ2-3; a weak D match, TRBD1 (6 bases). The length of the CDR3 is 16 residues. The germline CDR1 and CDR2 sequences are SNHLY and FYNNEI. V was pared by 6 bases and J by 2 bases, with 18 bases between. CDR3 DNA: TGTGCCAGCAGGGACAGAGGGGCCGCGAACACAGATACGCAGTATTTT. Translated: CASRDRGAANTDTQYF.

The chain has TRBV19 and TRBJ2-2; the D is unclear. The CDR3 contains 13 residues. Trimming took off 10 bases at V and 0 bases at J, with 9 bases between the two ends. The V gene's germline CDR1 is LNHDA and CDR2 SQIVND (reference sequence). The CDR3 region is CAIRAANTGELFF. The CDR3 coding sequence is TGTGCCATTAGGGCCGCGAACACCGGGGAGCTGTTTTTT.

The rearrangement uses TRBV4-2 and TRBJ2-3, with TRBD2 matching over 8 bases. V lost 5 bases to trimming and J lost 2 bases; unmatched junction nucleotides: 6. There are 15 residues in the CDR3. CDR1 and CDR2 (germline): LGHNA, YNFKEQ. This CDR3 reads CASSSERGHTDTQYF. CDR3 nucleotides: TGTGCCAGCAGCTCCGAGCGGGGGCACACAGATACGCAGTATTTT.

V usage is TRBV6-1 and J usage is TRBJ1-1; weak D call: TRBD1 (6 bases). This CDR3 is 13 amino acids long. V gave up 9 bases and J gave up 7 bases, with 18 bases separating them. The germline gives CDR1 MNHNS, CDR2 SASEGT. For the CDR3, the DNA is TGTGCCAGTGGGAGGGGGATAGAAGTTGAAGCTTTCTTT. Its translation: CASGRGIEVEAFF.